This T cell receptor beta chain was observed in a study of T cells in Graves' hyperthyroidism and ophthalmopathy. The CDR3 runs 17 residues. Germline CDR1 reads LGHNA; CDR2 reads YSLEER. V was cut by 0 bases and J by 5 bases, with 16 bases left in between. Graves' hyperthyroidism was deemed stable absent ophthalmopathy progression within 18 months. On the basis of clinical symptoms, serum thyroxine and TRAb, thyroid ultrasound and orbital computed tomography, diagnoses were made. About this clonotype: Its antigen remains unidentified.

Study observations and caveats: Prediction of ophthalmopathy progression came a median around 6 months pre-onset.

Using RNA transcripts as the source, TCR beta CDR3 regions were amplified. The HTBI primer set served for first-round RT-PCR of the TCR CDR3. TCRdb re-called the multiplex PCR reads with MiXCR, one entry per CDR3 protein. The data contain approximately 740,000 distinct CDR3 sequences, about 15% of them singletons. This sequence joins TRBV4-3 and TRBJ1-4, with a possible D match to TRBD1 (5 bases). The sequenced material came from blood. This TCR derives from a woman younger than 35 with Graves' hyperthyroidism. CDR3 amino acids: CASSQDLGQNINEKLFF. The DNA of the CDR3 is TGCGCCAGCAGCCAAGATTTGGGGCAGAACATAAATGAAAAACTGTTTTTT.